This TCR beta chain appears in the sequencing data of a study of OX40 agonist ivuxolimab in advanced cancers. The CDR3 is 17 amino acids. The V segment lost 4 bases and the J segment 0 bases; nucleotides outside the gene matches: 7. Germline CDR1 is SGHDT and CDR2 is YYEEEE. Sequenced by immunoSEQ multiplex PCR; TCRdb stores in-frame clones only, minus some. The table shows roughly 50,000 clones, with 80% to 90% occurring only once. The chain carries TRBV5-6 and TRBJ1-6; 7 bases map to TRBD1. The TCR sequence derives from an adult with an advanced solid tumor such as melanoma, head and neck, liver or kidney cancer. Here the sequenced sample was CD4+ or CD8+ T cells sorted from blood, taken in a trial of the OX40 agonist ivuxolimab. The CDR3 nucleotides read TGTGCCAGCAGCCCGACGGGACAGAGCTCCTATAATTCACCCCTCCACTTT. Translation: CASSPTGQSSYNSPLHF.